This T cell receptor (beta chain) originates from a study of blood T cell repertoires in COVID-19. Turning to the study itself: In each case, the material was cDNA or gDNA derived from T cells, B-cell-depleted T cells, or PBMCs.

Per the original methods: Amplification with reference gene primers provided the estimates of nucleated cell counts. Here immunoSEQ multiplex PCR was the method, and the copy in TCRdb shows in-frame clones only, minus some. For V, J and clone size, that table is used; D and trimming come from the DNA. This table has 450,000 or so clones, 80% to 90% appearing once. This clone was picked up one time. V lost 7 bases to trimming and J lost 8 bases; unmatched junction nucleotides: 8. The CDR3 loop spans 12 amino acids. The germline V gene has CDR1 SQVTM and CDR2 ANQGSEA. The source is a man aged 18 to 29 with COVID-19, enrolled during active disease. Sequences were obtained from peripheral blood. This chain links TRBV29-1 with TRBJ2-1; 7 bases align to TRBD1. CDR3 protein: CSGQGGVYEQFF. CDR3 DNA: TGCAGCGGACAAGGGGGCGTCTATGAGCAGTTCTTC.